One T cell receptor (beta chain) is described in this entry. Its antigen remains unidentified. This record belongs to a study of T cell repertoires in cytomegalovirus infection. As for the study in general: CMV epitopes that were recently identified and HLA-C-restricted were used alongside well-studied HLA-B-restricted ones.

TCRdb fed the reads into MiXCR, producing one record per CDR3 protein. The sample records about 310,000 distinct CDR3 sequences, 25% being singletons. Findings and limits, study-wide: The ex vivo response was dominated by HLA-C-restricted CMV-specific TCR beta clonotypes.

This TCR was recovered from a human donor in good health (CMV status not recorded). Some clones in this sample may be carry-over from other donors' samples. This sample comprised cultured PBMCs, obtained from culture after CMV antigen stimulation.

This chain's CDR3 is CSAEHRGSQYF. The CDR3, as DNA: TGCAGTGCCGAACATCGGGGGTCCCAGTACTTC. V gene TRBV20-1 combines with J gene TRBJ2-5, with D maybe TRBD2 (6 bases). V was clipped by 6 bases and J by 9 bases, with 14 bases between them. The CDR3 is 11 amino acids. Germline-derived CDR1 and CDR2 are DFQATT and SNEGSKA (reference sequence).